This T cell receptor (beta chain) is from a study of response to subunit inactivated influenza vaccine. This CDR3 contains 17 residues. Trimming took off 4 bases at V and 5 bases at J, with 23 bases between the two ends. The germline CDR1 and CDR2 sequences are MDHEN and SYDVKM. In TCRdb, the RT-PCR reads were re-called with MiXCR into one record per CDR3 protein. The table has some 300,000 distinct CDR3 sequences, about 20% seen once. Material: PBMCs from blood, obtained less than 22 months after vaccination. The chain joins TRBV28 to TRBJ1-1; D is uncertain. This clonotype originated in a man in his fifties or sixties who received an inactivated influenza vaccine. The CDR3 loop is CASSSQNRHNRRTEAFF. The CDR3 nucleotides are TGTGCCAGCAGTTCGCAGAACCGACACAACCGAAGGACTGAAGCTTTCTTT.